This entry concerns a single TCR beta chain. Its antigen is undetermined. It was CD45RO-negative cells, positively selected for CCR7, that made up naive CD8 cells, with terminally differentiated effector memory CD45RA+ cells excluded. The entry originates in a study of shared clonotypes between healthy human individuals. Findings of the study overall: For naive CD4 cells, approximately 4.7% of clonotypes were shared across four donors. A generally larger estimated richness was seen in naive subsets than in memory subsets.

Repertoires were generated with immunoSEQ multiplex PCR, while TCRdb's copy carries only in-frame clones and drops some. The sample lists nearly 600,000 clones, about 95% occurring once. Germline V gives CDR1 SGDLS, CDR2 YYNGEE. V was pared by 3 bases and J by 0 bases, with 11 bases of the junction left unmatched. The CDR3 is made up of 17 amino acids. This chain uses TRBV9 with TRBJ2-7; 8 nucleotides align to TRBD2. The TCR comes from a woman in her twenties or thirties in good health. The specimen was naive CD8+ T cells sorted from blood. This CDR3 reads CASSATSGPIYSYEQYF. As DNA, the CDR3 is TGTGCCAGCAGCGCAACTAGCGGCCCTATCTACTCCTACGAGCAGTACTTC.